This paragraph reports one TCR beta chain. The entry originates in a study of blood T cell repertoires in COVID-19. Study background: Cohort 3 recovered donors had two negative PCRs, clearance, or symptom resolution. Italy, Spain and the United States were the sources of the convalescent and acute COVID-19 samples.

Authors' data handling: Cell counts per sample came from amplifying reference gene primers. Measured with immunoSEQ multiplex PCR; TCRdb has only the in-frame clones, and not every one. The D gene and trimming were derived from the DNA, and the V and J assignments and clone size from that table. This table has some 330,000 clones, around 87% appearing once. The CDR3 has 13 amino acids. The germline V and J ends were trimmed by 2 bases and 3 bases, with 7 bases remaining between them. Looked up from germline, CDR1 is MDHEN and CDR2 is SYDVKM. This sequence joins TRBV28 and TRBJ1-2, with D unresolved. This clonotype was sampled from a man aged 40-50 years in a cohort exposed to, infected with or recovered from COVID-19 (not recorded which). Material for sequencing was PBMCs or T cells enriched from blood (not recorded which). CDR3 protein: CASSLITDYGYTF. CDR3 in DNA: TGTGCCAGCAGTTTAATTACAGACTATGGCTACACCTTC.